One and the same sample provided the 17 T cell receptor beta chains below, sequenced in a study of control samples from healthy donors and cancer patients (dated by TCRdb to the early 2020s). Libraries were made using the immunoSEQ multiplex PCR assay. TCRdb limited this immuneACCESS table to in-frame rearrangements with V and J called. A share of clones is missing; checked studies link under half to unresolved V genes, and the rest is unexplained. Present in this sample are around 72,000 clones, 84% of which were seen just once. Of the sample, over 12% is held by the ten largest clones. The sequenced sample was blood. The receptors shown here come from a man aged 50 or older in good health.

The V call is TRBV10-3, the J call TRBJ2-2; maybe TRBD2 (5 bases). V lost 2 bases, J lost 0 bases, and 16 bases lay in between. The length of the CDR3 is 18 residues. Germline loops: CDR1 ENHRY, CDR2 SYGVKD. This CDR3 is CAISEVSVGGPNTGELFF. As DNA, the CDR3 is TGTGCCATCAGTGAGGTCTCGGTTGGCGGGCCGAACACCGGGGAGCTGTTTTTT.

The count of this clone is one. The chain joins TRBV24-1 to TRBJ1-2; D unclear. There are 14 residues in the CDR3. V lost 4 bases, J lost 3 bases, and 11 bases lay in between. Germline values: CDR1 KGHDR, CDR2 SFDVKD. The CDR3 spells CATSDSRTDYGYTF. In nucleotides, the CDR3 is TGTGCCACCAGTGACTCCCGGACCGACTATGGCTACACCTTC.

The CDR3 coding sequence is TGTGCCAGTAGTCCCAAAGGGTATCGAAACACCATATATTTT. Protein: CASSPKGYRNTIYF. V gene TRBV19 combines with J gene TRBJ1-3; D is ambiguous. Germline V gives CDR1 LNHDA, CDR2 SQIVND (reference sequence). Trimming pared 5 bases from V and 5 bases from J, leaving 13 bases between. The CDR3 is 14 amino acids.

This chain uses TRBV2 with TRBJ1-5; a weak D match, TRBD1 (5 bases). The germline CDR1 and CDR2 sequences are SNHLY and FYNNEI. With 8 bases removed from V and 3 bases from J, the gap between germline ends came to 11 bases. The CDR3 has 13 residues. The DNA for the CDR3 is TGTGCCAGCGGCAGGGAACCCAATCAGCCCCAGCATTTT. It translates to CASGREPNQPQHF.

The chain combines TRBV11-2 with TRBJ2-7; D is perhaps TRBD2 (5 bases). The V gene lost 5 bases and the J gene lost 7 bases, with 27 bases spanning the gap. Germline lookup yields CDR1 SGHAT and CDR2 FQNNGV. This CDR3 is 17 amino acids long. The CDR3 protein is CASSPPGSGDDPREQYF. The CDR3 bases are TGTGCCAGCAGCCCCCCGGGGTCGGGCGACGACCCCAGGGAGCAGTACTTC.

On this clone itself: The junction shows a germline mismatch at one end, possibly a read error. The sample contains more than one DNA sequence encoding this CDR3. This chain uses TRBV5-1 with TRBJ2-5; D is undetermined. This CDR3 is built from 13 residues. The germline CDR1 and CDR2 sequences are SGHRS and YFSETQ. In DNA, the CDR3 is TGCGCTAGCAGCCTGGACGACCAAGAGACCCAGTACTTC. Protein product: CASSLDDQETQYF.

This chain connects TRBV11-1 to TRBJ2-7; D remains ambiguous. V was trimmed by 1 base and J by 0 bases, leaving 7 bases between them. Germline V gives CDR1 SGHAT, CDR2 FQDESV (reference sequence). CDR3 size: 14 residues. The CDR3 region has the DNA TGTGCCAGCAGCTTAGTCCCCAGCTCCTACGAGCAGTACTTC. Translated, it gives CASSLVPSSYEQYF.

The gene calls are TRBV28 and TRBJ2-1; tentative D call: TRBD1 (6 bases). The CDR3 length is 15 residues. Germline values: CDR1 MDHEN, CDR2 SYDVKM. V dropped 6 bases and J dropped 8 bases, with 20 bases sitting between them. The CDR3 sequence: CASSLQGVPRDEQFF. CDR3 nucleotides: TGTGCCAGCAGCCTACAGGGAGTCCCTAGGGATGAGCAGTTCTTC.

V gene TRBV19 combines with J gene TRBJ2-1; D might be TRBD1 (5 bases). Trimming stripped 6 bases from V and 0 bases from J, with 15 bases between. The CDR3 is 16 residues long. Germline CDR1 reads LNHDA; CDR2 reads SQIVND (reference sequence). The CDR3 is CASSSDRLSSYNEQFF. The DNA for the CDR3 is TGTGCCAGTAGCTCTGACAGACTGAGCTCCTACAATGAGCAGTTCTTC.

The J gene is TRBJ2-7, the V gene TRBV6-5, with D uncertain. V lost 8 bases to trimming and J lost 3 bases, with 20 bases between them. The CDR3 length is 15 residues. In germline, CDR1 is MNHEY, CDR2 SVGAGI. CDR3 coding DNA: TGTGCCAGCTCACGAGATCAGACGCGGAGCTACGAGCAGTACTTC. Translation gives CASSRDQTRSYEQYF.

This clone came up once. The CDR3, as DNA: TGTGCCACCAGTGACCCTAGCGGGAGGGTAACAGATACGCAGTATTTT. It yields the protein CATSDPSGRVTDTQYF. The chain recombines TRBV24-1 with TRBJ2-3, with 12 positions matching TRBD2. Germline values: CDR1 KGHDR, CDR2 SFDVKD. The trim removed 4 bases at V and 3 bases at J, leaving 4 bases unmatched. This CDR3 region has 16 residues.

J is TRBJ2-7 and V is TRBV20-1, with D uncertain. Trimming removed 1 base from V and 9 bases from J, with 7 bases in between. The CDR3 has 10 residues. Germline V gene sequence: CDR1 DFQATT, CDR2 SNEGSKA (reference sequence). The CDR3 DNA reads TGCAGTGCTAGAGGGCCCCCGCAGTACTTC. It is translated as CSARGPPQYF.

V is TRBV11-2 and J is TRBJ2-7, with D hard to call. There are 11 residues in the CDR3. Trimming removed 5 bases from V and 5 bases from J, with 7 bases in between. Germline V gives CDR1 SGHAT, CDR2 FQNNGV. CDR3 sequence (DNA): TGTGCCAGCAGCCTCAGCGACGAGCAGTACTTC. Its protein is CASSLSDEQYF.

The chain carries TRBV5-5 and TRBJ2-3, with a weak D call TRBD1 (5 bases). Trimming pared 5 bases from V and 4 bases from J, leaving 17 bases between. The CDR3 runs 15 residues. The germline gives CDR1 SGHKS, CDR2 YYEKEE (reference sequence). CDR3 region: CASSYSPIGADTQYF. In nucleotides, the CDR3 is TGTGCCAGCAGTTATAGTCCCATAGGGGCAGATACGCAGTATTTT.

The chain uses TRBV28 and TRBJ2-1; 8 positions match TRBD2. Germline V gives CDR1 MDHEN, CDR2 SYDVKM. CDR3 length equals 16 residues. V lost 6 bases to trimming and J lost 7 bases; unmatched junction nucleotides: 14. The CDR3 bases are TGTGCCAGCAGATCGGGGGGGACTCAGCGTGAAAATGAGCAGTTCTTC. The encoded protein is CASRSGGTQRENEQFF.

CDR3 protein: CASSLGLAGRNEQFF. The CDR3, as DNA: TGTGCCAGCAGCTTGGGACTAGCGGGGCGAAATGAGCAGTTCTTC. The chain combines TRBV5-4 with TRBJ2-1; TRBD2 matches at 11 bases. Germline V gives CDR1 SGHNT, CDR2 YYREEE (reference sequence). The CDR3 consists of 15 residues. V shed 0 bases, J shed 7 bases, and the junction held 3 bases outside the gene matches.

The chain couples TRBV29-1 to TRBJ2-7, with 7 nucleotides matching TRBD1. Germline V gene lookup returns CDR1 SQVTM and CDR2 ANQGSEA. The CDR3 totals 13 residues. The V and J ends lost 7 bases and 4 bases, in that order; junction bases with no gene match: 10. CDR3 amino acids: CSGGDRVGYEQYF. CDR3 nucleotide sequence: TGCAGCGGAGGTGACAGGGTGGGATACGAGCAGTACTTC.